Listed here are 12 T cell receptor beta chains from one sample, sequenced in a study of cytomegalovirus exposure and HLA in healthy donors. PCR involved 60 Vbeta and 13 Jbeta primers. Some clones are missing from TCRdb's copy, which holds only in-frame ones; the method was immunoSEQ multiplex PCR. The repertoire consists of more than 95,000 clones, with over 70% occurring once and the leading ten covering approximately 2%. Sequencing was done on a sample of PBMCs. The receptors come from a man under 40 in good health and CMV-seronegative.

This clone was picked up one time. The rearrangement links TRBV6-5 to TRBJ1-2, with D possibly TRBD1 on 5 matching bases. V was pared by 5 bases and J by 2 bases, with 9 bases between. Germline-derived CDR1 and CDR2 are MNHEY and SVGAGI. The CDR3 covers 13 residues. DNA for the CDR3: TGTGCCAGCAGTCCCGGGGGGAACTATGGCTACACCTTC. Translated, it gives CASSPGGNYGYTF.

The gene calls are TRBV7-2 and TRBJ1-5, with TRBD1 as a possible D gene (6 bases). Germline V lookup: CDR1 SGHTA, CDR2 FQGNSA. V was pared by 2 bases and J by 1 base, with 9 bases between. This CDR3 comprises 15 residues. CDR3 bases: TGTGCCAGCAGCTTACATGGACAGAGCAATCAGCCCCAGCATTTT. This codes for CASSLHGQSNQPQHF.

This clone was seen more than once but under ten times. The rearrangement uses TRBV30 and TRBJ1-1; D uncertain. The CDR3 is 11 amino acids. The V end lost 1 base, the J end lost 11 bases, and 11 bases lay between the germline ends. Germline CDR1 is GTSNPN and CDR2 is SVGIG (reference sequence). The CDR3 here is CAWSAGGVAFF. The CDR3 DNA sequence: TGTGCCTGGAGTGCAGGCGGGGTCGCTTTCTTT.

The V and J genes are TRBV2 and TRBJ1-6; 7 bases match TRBD1. The germline V gene has CDR1 SNHLY and CDR2 FYNNEI. The CDR3 is 15 residues long. V trimming: 7 bases; J trimming: 3 bases; junction bases outside the gene matches: 6. The CDR3 here is CASTPDRVYNSPLHF. The CDR3 DNA follows: TGTGCCAGCACGCCAGACAGGGTCTATAATTCACCCCTCCACTTT. The full variable domain, completed using reference TRBV2 and TRBJ1-6, is EPEVTQTPSHQVTQMGQEVILRCVPISNHLYFYWYRQILGQKVEFLVSFYNNEISEKSEIFDDQFSVERPDGSNFTLKIRSTKLEDSAMYFCASTPDRVYNSPLHFGNGTRLTVT.

The gene calls are TRBV10-1 and TRBJ2-5, with TRBD1 matching over 7 bases. V gave up 6 bases and J gave up 6 bases; unmatched junction bases: 10. Germline V gives CDR1 WNHNN, CDR2 SYGVQD (reference sequence). The CDR3 contains 14 residues. The CDR3 spells CASSTGTADKTQYF. CDR3 sequence (DNA): TGCGCCAGCAGCACAGGGACAGCCGATAAGACCCAGTACTTC.

This clone occurred a few times. The gene calls are TRBV7-9 and TRBJ1-1; the D gene is possibly TRBD1 (6 bases). V lost 4 bases and J 12 bases, leaving 12 bases between the germline ends. This CDR3 has 11 amino acids. Germline V gene lookup returns CDR1 SEHNR and CDR2 FQNEAQ (reference sequence). In DNA form, the CDR3 reads TGTGCCAGCAGCTCAACAGGGTTTACTTTCTTT. Its protein product is CASSSTGFTFF.

The rearrangement links TRBV9 to TRBJ2-1; 7 bases fit TRBD2. The germline V gene encodes CDR1 SGDLS and CDR2 YYNGEE. J gave up 6 bases and V 2 bases, and 8 bases lay outside the gene matches. The CDR3 covers 15 residues. Written as DNA, the CDR3 is TGTGCCAGCAGCGTTGGGGGGGGGAAGGGCAATGAGCAGTTCTTC. It yields the protein CASSVGGGKGNEQFF.

This chain links TRBV2 with TRBJ1-2, with 8 nucleotides matching TRBD1. Germline V gives CDR1 SNHLY, CDR2 FYNNEI. The CDR3 length is 16 residues. The trim removed 4 bases at V and 4 bases at J, leaving 11 bases unmatched. CDR3 DNA: TGTGCCAGCAGTGGTGGGGACAGGTCTCTTTCCTATGGCTACACCTTC. Translated, it gives CASSGGDRSLSYGYTF.

This rearrangement joins TRBV25-1 to TRBJ1-1; no firm D call. V was trimmed by 1 base and J by 1 base, leaving 7 bases between them. Germline-derived CDR1 and CDR2 are MGHDK and SYGVNS. This CDR3 contains 14 residues. The chain's CDR3 is CASSESTGNTEAFF. The CDR3 region has the DNA TGTGCCAGCAGTGAATCCACGGGGAACACTGAAGCTTTCTTT.

With regard to this clone: Other nucleotide sequences in the sample specify the same CDR3. The chain recombines TRBV27 with TRBJ1-5; D gene uncertain. Germline V gene sequence: CDR1 MNHEY, CDR2 SMNVEV (reference sequence). V was shortened by 3 bases and J by 2 bases, with 11 bases between the two germline ends. This CDR3 is built from 15 residues. CDR3 amino acids: CASSFIQARNQPQHF. As DNA, the CDR3 is TGTGCCAGCAGTTTTATCCAGGCACGCAATCAGCCCCAGCATTTT.

The chain employs TRBV21-1 and TRBJ1-4; TRBD1, the table's D call, was not compared with the DNA. TRBV21-1 is annotated as a pseudogene. There are 18 residues in the CDR3. The CDR3 loop is CASSKTPNEGGTNEKLFF. The CDR3 region has the DNA TGTGCCAGCAGCAAAACCCCAAACGAAGGGGGCACTAATGAAAAACTGTTTTTT.

DNA for the CDR3: TGTGCCAGCAGTGACCCCGGGACAGGGGGGTATGGCTACACCTTC. It is translated as CASSDPGTGGYGYTF. J is TRBJ1-2 and V is TRBV25-1; 11 bases agree with TRBD1. The CDR3 totals 15 residues. J lost 5 bases, V lost 3 bases, and 5 bases had no gene match. Germline CDR1 reads MGHDK; CDR2 reads SYGVNS.